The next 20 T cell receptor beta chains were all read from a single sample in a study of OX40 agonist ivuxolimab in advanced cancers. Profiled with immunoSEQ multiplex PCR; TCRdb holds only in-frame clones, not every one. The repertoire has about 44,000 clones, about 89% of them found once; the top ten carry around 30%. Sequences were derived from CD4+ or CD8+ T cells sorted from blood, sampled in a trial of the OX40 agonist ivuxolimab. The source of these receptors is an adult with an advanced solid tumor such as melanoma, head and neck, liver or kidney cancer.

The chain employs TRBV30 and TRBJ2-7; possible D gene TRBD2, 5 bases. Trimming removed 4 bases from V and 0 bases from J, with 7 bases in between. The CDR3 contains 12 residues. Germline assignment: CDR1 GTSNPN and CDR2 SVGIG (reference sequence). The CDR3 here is CAWNGDSYEQYF. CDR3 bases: TGTGCCTGGAACGGGGACTCCTACGAGCAGTACTTC.

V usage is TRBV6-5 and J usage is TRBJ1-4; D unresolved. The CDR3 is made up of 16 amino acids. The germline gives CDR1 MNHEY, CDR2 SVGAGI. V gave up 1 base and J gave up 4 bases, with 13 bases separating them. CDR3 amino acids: CASSYYTERDNEKLFF. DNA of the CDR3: TGTGCCAGCAGTTACTATACAGAGAGGGATAATGAAAAACTGTTTTTT.

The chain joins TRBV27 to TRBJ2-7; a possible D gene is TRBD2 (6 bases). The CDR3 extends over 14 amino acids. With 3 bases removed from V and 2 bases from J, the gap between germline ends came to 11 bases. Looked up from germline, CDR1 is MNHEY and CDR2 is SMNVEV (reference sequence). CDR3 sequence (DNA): TGTGCCAGCAGTTTCGGGACGGGAGCCTACGAGCAGTACTTC. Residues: CASSFGTGAYEQYF.

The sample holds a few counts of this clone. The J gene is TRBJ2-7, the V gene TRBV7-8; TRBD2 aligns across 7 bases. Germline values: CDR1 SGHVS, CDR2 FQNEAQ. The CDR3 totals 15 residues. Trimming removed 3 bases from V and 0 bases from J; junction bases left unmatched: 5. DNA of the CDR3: TGTGCCAGCAGCTTGGGGGGACTACTCTCCTACGAGCAGTACTTC. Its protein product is CASSLGGLLSYEQYF.

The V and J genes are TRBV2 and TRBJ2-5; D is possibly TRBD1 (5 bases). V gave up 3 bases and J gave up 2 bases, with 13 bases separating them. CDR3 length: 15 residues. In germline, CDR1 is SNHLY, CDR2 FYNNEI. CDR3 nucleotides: TGTGCCAGCAGTGACATTGGGGCATTTCAAGAGACCCAGTACTTC. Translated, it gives CASSDIGAFQETQYF.

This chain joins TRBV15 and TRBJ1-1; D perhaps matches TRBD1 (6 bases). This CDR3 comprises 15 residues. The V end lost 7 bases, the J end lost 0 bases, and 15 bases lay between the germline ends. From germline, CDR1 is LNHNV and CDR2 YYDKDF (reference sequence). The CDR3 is CATTRPQGMNTEAFF. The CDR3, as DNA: TGTGCCACCACGAGACCTCAGGGGATGAACACTGAAGCTTTCTTT.

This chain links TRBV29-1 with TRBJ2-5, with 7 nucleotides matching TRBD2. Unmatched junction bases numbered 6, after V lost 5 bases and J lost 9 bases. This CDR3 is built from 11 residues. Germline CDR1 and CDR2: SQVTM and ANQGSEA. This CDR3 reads CSVPGSGAQYF. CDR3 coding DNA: TGCAGCGTTCCAGGGAGCGGGGCCCAGTACTTC.

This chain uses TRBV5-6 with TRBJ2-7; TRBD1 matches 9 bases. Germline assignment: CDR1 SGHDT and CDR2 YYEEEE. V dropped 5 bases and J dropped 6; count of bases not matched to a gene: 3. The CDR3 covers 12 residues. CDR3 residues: CASSRDRVEQYF. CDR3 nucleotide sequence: TGTGCCAGCAGTCGGGACAGGGTCGAGCAGTACTTC.

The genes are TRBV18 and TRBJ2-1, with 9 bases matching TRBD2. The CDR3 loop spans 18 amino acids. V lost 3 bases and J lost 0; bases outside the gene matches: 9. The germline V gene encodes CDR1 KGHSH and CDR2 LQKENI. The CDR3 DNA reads TGTGCCAGCTCACCGGCTAGCGGGATGCTGAGCTCCTACAATGAGCAGTTCTTC. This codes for CASSPASGMLSSYNEQFF.

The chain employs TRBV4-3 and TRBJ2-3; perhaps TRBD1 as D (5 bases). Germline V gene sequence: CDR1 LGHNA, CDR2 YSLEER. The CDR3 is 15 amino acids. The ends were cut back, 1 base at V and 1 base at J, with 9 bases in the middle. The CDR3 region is CASSQAGYRTDTQYF. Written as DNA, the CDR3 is TGCGCCAGCAGCCAAGCAGGGTACCGCACAGATACGCAGTATTTT.

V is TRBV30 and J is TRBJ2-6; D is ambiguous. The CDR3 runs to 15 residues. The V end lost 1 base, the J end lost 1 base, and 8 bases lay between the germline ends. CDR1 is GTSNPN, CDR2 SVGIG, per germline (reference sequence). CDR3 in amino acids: CAWSDGVSGANVLTF. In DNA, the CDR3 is TGTGCCTGGAGTGATGGGGTGTCTGGGGCCAACGTCCTGACTTTC. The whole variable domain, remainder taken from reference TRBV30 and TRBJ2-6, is SQTIHQWPATLVQPVGSPLSLECTVEGTSNPNLYWYRQAAGRGLQLLFYSVGIGQISSEVPQNLSASRPQDRQFILSSKKLLLSDSGFYLCAWSDGVSGANVLTFGAGSRLTVL.

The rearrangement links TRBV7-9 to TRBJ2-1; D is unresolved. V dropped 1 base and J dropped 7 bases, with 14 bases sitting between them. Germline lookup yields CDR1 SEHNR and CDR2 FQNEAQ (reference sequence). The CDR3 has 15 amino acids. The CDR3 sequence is CASSLGLNLRNEQFF. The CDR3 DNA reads TGTGCCAGCAGCTTAGGACTTAACCTTAGAAATGAGCAGTTCTTC.

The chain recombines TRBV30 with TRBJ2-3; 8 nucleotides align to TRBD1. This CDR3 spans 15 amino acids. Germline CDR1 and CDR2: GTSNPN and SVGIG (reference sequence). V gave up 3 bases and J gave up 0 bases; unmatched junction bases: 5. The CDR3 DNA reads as TGTGCCTGGAGCCCGACAGGGGCGAGCACAGATACGCAGTATTTT. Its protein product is CAWSPTGASTDTQYF.

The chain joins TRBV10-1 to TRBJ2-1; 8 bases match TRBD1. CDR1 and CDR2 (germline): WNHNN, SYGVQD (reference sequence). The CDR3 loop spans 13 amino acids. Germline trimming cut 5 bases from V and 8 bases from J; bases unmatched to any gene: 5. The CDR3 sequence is CASSQMGQDEQFF. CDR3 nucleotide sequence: TGCGCCAGCAGTCAAATGGGACAGGATGAGCAGTTCTTC.

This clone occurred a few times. CDR3 region: CASSLRQGASTDTQYF. The CDR3 nucleotides are TGTGCCAGCAGCCTCCGACAGGGGGCTTCCACAGATACGCAGTATTTT. J is TRBJ2-3 and V is TRBV6-4; 10 nucleotides align to TRBD1. With 6 bases clipped from V and 2 bases from J, the junction kept 8 bases outside the gene matches. Germline V CDR1 and CDR2: MRHNA, SNTAGT. There are 16 residues in the CDR3.

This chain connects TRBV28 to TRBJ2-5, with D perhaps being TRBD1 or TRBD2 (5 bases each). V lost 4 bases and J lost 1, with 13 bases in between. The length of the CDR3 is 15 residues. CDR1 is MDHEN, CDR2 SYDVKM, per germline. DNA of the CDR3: TGTGCCAGCAGTTCACCCGAGGGGATCCAAGAGACCCAGTACTTC. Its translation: CASSSPEGIQETQYF.

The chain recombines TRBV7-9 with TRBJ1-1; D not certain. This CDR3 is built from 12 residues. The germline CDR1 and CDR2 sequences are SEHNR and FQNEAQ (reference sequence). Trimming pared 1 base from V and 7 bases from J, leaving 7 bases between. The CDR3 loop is CASSLEGVEAFF. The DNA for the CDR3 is TGTGCCAGCAGCTTAGAAGGAGTTGAAGCTTTCTTT.

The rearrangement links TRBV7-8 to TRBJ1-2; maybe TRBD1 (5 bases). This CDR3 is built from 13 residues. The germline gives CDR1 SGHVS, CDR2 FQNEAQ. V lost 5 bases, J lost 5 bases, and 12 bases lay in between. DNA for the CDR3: TGTGCCAGCAGCGTGGGACTGGAGTATGGCTACACCTTC. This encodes CASSVGLEYGYTF.

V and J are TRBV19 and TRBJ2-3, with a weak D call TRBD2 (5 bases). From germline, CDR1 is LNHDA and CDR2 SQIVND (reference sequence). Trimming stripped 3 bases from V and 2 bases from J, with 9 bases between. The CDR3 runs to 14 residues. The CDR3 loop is CASSITGYTDTQYF. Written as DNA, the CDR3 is TGTGCCAGTAGTATCACGGGATACACAGATACGCAGTATTTT.

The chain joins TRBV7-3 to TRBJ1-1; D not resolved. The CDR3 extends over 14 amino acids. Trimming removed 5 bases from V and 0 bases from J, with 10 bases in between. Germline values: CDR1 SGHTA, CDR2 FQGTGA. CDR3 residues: CASSPTAMNTEAFF. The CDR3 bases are TGTGCCAGCAGCCCCACAGCCATGAACACTGAAGCTTTCTTT.